The clone carrying this TCR beta chain turned up a few times. The entry originates in a study of neoadjuvant anti-PD-1 for oral cavity cancer. Study overall: Patients without progression got a fourth dose around day 43.

Clones were sequenced by immunoSEQ multiplex PCR, and TCRdb holds only the in-frame ones, with some missing. The top ten clones hold about a sixth of a sample with 20,000 to 25,000 clones, 25% to 35% of them seen once. Germline V gene sequence: CDR1 MNHEY, CDR2 SMNVEV (reference sequence). This CDR3 contains 16 residues. V was clipped by 5 bases and J by 5 bases; unmatched bases: 6. Stated time point: after neoadjuvant nivolumab, at surgical resection. Stage II-IVA oral cavity squamous cell carcinoma was new and untreated by systemic or radiation therapy. Patients had HPV-negative, locally advanced oral cavity squamous cell carcinoma.

Sequenced material: tumor tissue, taken after nivolumab (anti-PD-1) treatment. This TCR was recovered from a person between 40 and 80 years old with oral cavity squamous cell carcinoma. This sequence joins TRBV27 and TRBJ2-1; TRBD2 agrees at 13 bases. CDR3 loop: CASSQGLAGRNNEQFF. CDR3 in DNA: TGTGCCAGCAGTCAGGGACTAGCGGGGAGAAACAATGAGCAGTTCTTC.